The 16 T cell receptor beta chains presented below share a single source sample, sequenced in a study of cytomegalovirus exposure and HLA in healthy donors. Profiled with immunoSEQ multiplex PCR; TCRdb holds only in-frame clones, not every one. The table records about 330,000 clones, around 90% of them present only once. Source material: PBMCs. The receptors derive from a woman in her 30s in good health and CMV-seropositive.

The chain joins TRBV5-1 to TRBJ2-7; the D gene is possibly TRBD1 (5 bases). V was trimmed by 2 bases and J by 3 bases, leaving 15 bases between them. Germline CDR1 reads SGHRS; CDR2 reads YFSETQ. CDR3 length: 15 residues. CDR3 sequence reads: CASSFNSQGVYEQYF. In nucleotides, the CDR3 is TGCGCCAGCAGCTTTAACTCCCAGGGCGTCTACGAGCAGTACTTC.

V is TRBV4-1 and J is TRBJ2-7; 7 positions agree with TRBD2. The V gene end was trimmed by 3 bases and the J gene end by 7 bases; junction bases not matched to a gene: 9. The CDR3 sequence is 14 residues long. Germline V gene lookup returns CDR1 MGHRA and CDR2 YSYEKL. The CDR3 DNA sequence: TGCGCCAGCAGCCAGGGGACTACCGCCTTTGAGCAGTACTTC. This codes for CASSQGTTAFEQYF.

This chain uses TRBV15 with TRBJ2-3; D assignment may be TRBD1 or TRBD2 (6 bases each). Germline V gene data show CDR1 as LNHNV and CDR2 as YYDKDF (reference sequence). This CDR3 has 16 residues. The V and J ends lost 4 bases and 2 bases respectively, with 16 bases between them. The CDR3, as DNA: TGTGCCACCAGCAACACTAGCTCGGGGGCCACAGATACGCAGTATTTT. Protein: CATSNTSSGATDTQYF.

In its sample, this clone was seen once. The chain is built from TRBV13 and TRBJ2-1; D could derive from TRBD1 or TRBD2 (5 bases each). The CDR3 is made up of 14 amino acids. Trimming left V 2 bases short and J 5 bases short, with 10 bases between. Germline V gene data show CDR1 as PRHDT and CDR2 as FYEKMQ (reference sequence). The CDR3 protein is CASSLIQEDNEQFF. The CDR3 nucleotides are TGTGCCAGCAGCTTAATACAGGAGGACAATGAGCAGTTCTTC.

In DNA, the CDR3 is TGTGCCAGCAGTTATGCTGGGACAGGGCTAGAGGATGAGCAGTTCTTC. Its protein is CASSYAGTGLEDEQFF. The V gene is TRBV6-5, the J gene TRBJ2-1; 9 bases line up with TRBD1. There are 16 residues in the CDR3. CDR1 and CDR2 from the germline V gene are MNHEY and SVGAGI. V lost 3 bases, J lost 8 bases, and 11 bases stayed unmatched.

The chain carries TRBV5-6 and TRBJ2-7; 11 bases line up with TRBD1. There are 19 residues in the CDR3. Germline CDR1 reads SGHDT; CDR2 reads YYEEEE. J was trimmed by 1 base and V by 4 bases; bases with no gene match: 16. CDR3 nucleotides: TGTGCCAGCAGCGGGTGGACAGGGGGCTTTTTGATCGCGTCCTACGAGCAGTACTTC. Translated, it gives CASSGWTGGFLIASYEQYF.

The gene calls are TRBV14 and TRBJ2-1; 11 nucleotides line up with TRBD2. The CDR3 extends over 16 amino acids. Per the germline V gene, CDR1 is SGHDN and CDR2 is FVKESK. Trimming took 7 bases from V and 4 from J; bases not matched to a gene: 9. The CDR3 here is CASTPRLAGSYNEQFF. The CDR3 DNA reads as TGTGCCAGCACCCCGAGACTAGCGGGATCATACAATGAGCAGTTCTTC.

The gene calls are TRBV13 and TRBJ2-2, with D unresolved. The CDR3 is 18 residues long. CDR1 is PRHDT and CDR2 is FYEKMQ in the germline V gene (reference sequence). With 2 bases removed from V and 3 bases from J, the gap between germline ends came to 19 bases. The CDR3 spells CASSLLGVGRVDTGELFF. The CDR3 DNA reads as TGTGCCAGCAGCTTACTTGGTGTGGGTCGGGTTGACACCGGGGAGCTGTTTTTT.

The rearrangement uses TRBV27 and TRBJ1-1; maybe TRBD1 (5 bases). This CDR3 region has 13 residues. V was trimmed by 4 bases and J by 3 bases, leaving 9 bases between them. Germline V gives CDR1 MNHEY, CDR2 SMNVEV (reference sequence). CDR3 DNA: TGTGCCAGCAGTTCCCAGGGTTACACTGAAGCTTTCTTT. Translating gives CASSSQGYTEAFF.

Details on this clone: At one end the junction does not follow the germline gene, possibly because of a read error. The CDR3 sequence: CASGQERDGEQFF. CDR3 sequence (DNA): TGTGCCAGCGGCCAGGAGCGGGATGGTGAGCAGTTCTTC. The chain combines TRBV14 with TRBJ2-1, with 7 bases fitting TRBD2. Germline V gene lookup returns CDR1 SGHDN and CDR2 FVKESK. There are 13 residues in the CDR3.

This sequence joins TRBV7-9 and TRBJ1-1; tentatively, D is TRBD1 (5 bases). The V end was cut by 5 bases, the J end by 3 bases, with 13 bases between. Germline CDR1 is SEHNR and CDR2 is FQNEAQ (reference sequence). This CDR3 spans 14 amino acids. The CDR3: CASSDDSPYTEAFF. Here the CDR3 DNA reads TGTGCCAGCAGCGACGACAGCCCTTACACTGAAGCTTTCTTT. Full variable domain (remainder filled in from reference TRBV7-9 and TRBJ1-1): DTGVSQNPRHKITKRGQNVTFRCDPISEHNRLYWYRQTLGQGPEFLTYFQNEAQLEKSRLLSDRFSAERPKGSFSTLEIQRTEQGDSAMYLCASSDDSPYTEAFFGQGTRLTVV.

V gene TRBV11-3 combines with J gene TRBJ1-1; D is possibly TRBD1 (5 bases). This CDR3 is built from 13 residues. V gave up 5 bases and J gave up 4 bases, with 11 bases separating them. The V gene's germline CDR1 is SGHNT and CDR2 YENEEA. Written as DNA, the CDR3 is TGTGCCAGCAGCCGCACGAGGGGCACTGAAGCTTTCTTT. It yields the protein CASSRTRGTEAFF.

This chain joins TRBV18 and TRBJ1-2; D gene unclear. Germline CDR1 KGHSH, CDR2 LQKENI. V lost 2 bases and J lost 5, with 15 bases in between. This CDR3 region has 15 residues. The CDR3 bases are TGTGCCAGCTCACCAACTGGACTCGGTGGGTATGGCTACACCTTC. This gives the protein CASSPTGLGGYGYTF.

The chain links TRBV30 to TRBJ2-7; D remains unclear. V was trimmed by 6 bases and J by 6 bases, leaving 9 bases between them. Germline V gene data show CDR1 as GTSNPN and CDR2 as SVGIG (reference sequence). The CDR3 runs 10 residues. The CDR3 spells CACEGCEQYF. CDR3 DNA: TGTGCCTGTGAAGGTTGCGAGCAGTACTTC.

V gene TRBV30 combines with J gene TRBJ2-5; no firm D call. Germline values: CDR1 GTSNPN, CDR2 SVGIG (reference sequence). The ends were cut back, 0 bases at V and 7 bases at J, with 15 bases in the middle. This CDR3 comprises 14 residues. CDR3 sequence reads: CAWSVPSFFGTQYF. As DNA, the CDR3 is TGTGCCTGGAGTGTACCTAGTTTTTTCGGGACCCAGTACTTC.

V usage is TRBV27 and J usage is TRBJ1-5, with D hard to call. The CDR3 spans 13 residues. The V end was cut by 5 bases, the J end by 6 bases, with 11 bases between. Germline CDR1 is MNHEY and CDR2 is SMNVEV (reference sequence). CDR3 sequence reads: CASSPWRSQPQHF. In DNA form, the CDR3 reads TGTGCCAGCAGTCCATGGAGAAGTCAGCCCCAGCATTTT.